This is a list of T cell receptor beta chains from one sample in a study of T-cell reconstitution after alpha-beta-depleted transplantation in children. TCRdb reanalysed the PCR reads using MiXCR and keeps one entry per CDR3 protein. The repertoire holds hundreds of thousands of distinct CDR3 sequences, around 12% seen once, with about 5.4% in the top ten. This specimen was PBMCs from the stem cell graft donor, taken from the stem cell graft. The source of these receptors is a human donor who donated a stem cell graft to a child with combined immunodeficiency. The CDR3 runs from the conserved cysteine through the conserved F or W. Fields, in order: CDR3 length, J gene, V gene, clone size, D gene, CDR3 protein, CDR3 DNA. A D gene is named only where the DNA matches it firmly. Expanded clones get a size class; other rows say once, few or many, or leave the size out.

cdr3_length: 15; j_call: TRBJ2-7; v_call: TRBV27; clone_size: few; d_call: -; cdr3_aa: CASSLIGDRAYEQYF; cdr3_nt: TGTGCCAGCAGTCTGATCGGGGACCGAGCCTACGAGCAGTACTTC
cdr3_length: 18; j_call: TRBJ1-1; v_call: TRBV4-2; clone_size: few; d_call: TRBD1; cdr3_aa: CASSLRSLGTGVNTEAFF; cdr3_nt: TGTGCCAGCAGCCTCCGATCCCTAGGGACAGGAGTGAACACTGAAGCTTTCTTT
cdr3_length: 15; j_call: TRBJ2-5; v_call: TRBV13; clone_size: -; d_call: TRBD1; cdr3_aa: CASSHRDRGRETQYF; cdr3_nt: TGTGCCAGCAGCCACCGGGACAGGGGGCGAGAGACCCAGTACTTC
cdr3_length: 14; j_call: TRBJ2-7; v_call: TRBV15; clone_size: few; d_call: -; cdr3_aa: CATSRDLELGEQYF; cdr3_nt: TGTGCCACCAGCAGAGATCTAGAGCTCGGCGAGCAGTACTTC
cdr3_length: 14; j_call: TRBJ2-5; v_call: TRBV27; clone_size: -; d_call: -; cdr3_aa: CASSLAPPGETQYF; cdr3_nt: TGTGCCAGCAGTTTAGCCCCCCCGGGGGAGACCCAGTACTTC
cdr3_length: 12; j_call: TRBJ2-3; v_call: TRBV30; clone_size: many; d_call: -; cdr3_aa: CASGKDTDTQYF; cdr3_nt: TGTGCCTCCGGGAAGGACACAGATACGCAGTATTTT
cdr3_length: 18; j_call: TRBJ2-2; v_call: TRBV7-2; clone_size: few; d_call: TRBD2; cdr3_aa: CASSKSLAGFIYGGELFF; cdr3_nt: TGTGCCAGCAGCAAGTCTTTAGCGGGATTTATTTACGGCGGGGAGCTGTTTTTT
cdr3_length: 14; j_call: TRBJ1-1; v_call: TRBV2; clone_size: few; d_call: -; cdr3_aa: CASSEGAVNTEAFF; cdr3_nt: TGTGCCAGCAGTGAGGGGGCTGTGAACACTGAAGCTTTCTTT
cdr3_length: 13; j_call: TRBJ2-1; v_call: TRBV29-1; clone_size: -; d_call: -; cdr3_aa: CSVDGGPGNEQFF; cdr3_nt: TGCAGCGTTGACGGGGGACCGGGGAATGAGCAGTTCTTC
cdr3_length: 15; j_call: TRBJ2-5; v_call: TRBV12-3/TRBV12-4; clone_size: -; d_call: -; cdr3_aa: CASSLGGTREETQYF; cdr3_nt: TGTGCCAGCAGTTTAGGGGGTACCAGGGAAGAGACCCAGTACTTC
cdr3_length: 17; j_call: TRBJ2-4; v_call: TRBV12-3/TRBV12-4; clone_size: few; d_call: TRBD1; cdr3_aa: CASSLPARGHGKNIQYF; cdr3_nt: TGTGCCAGCAGTTTGCCGGCCAGGGGGCATGGCAAAAACATTCAGTACTTC
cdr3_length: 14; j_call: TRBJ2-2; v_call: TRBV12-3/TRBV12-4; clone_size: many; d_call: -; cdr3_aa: CASTLASNTGELFF; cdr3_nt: TGTGCCAGCACCCTCGCATCGAACACCGGGGAGCTGTTTTTT
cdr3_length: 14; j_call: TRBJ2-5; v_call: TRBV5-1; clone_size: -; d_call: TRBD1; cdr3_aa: CASSTQGWGETQYF; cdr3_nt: TGCGCCAGCAGCACACAGGGGTGGGGAGAGACCCAGTACTTC
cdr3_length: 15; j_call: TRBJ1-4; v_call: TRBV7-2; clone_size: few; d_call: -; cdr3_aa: CASSLSTASNEKLFF; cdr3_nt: TGTGCCAGCAGCTTAAGTACAGCCAGTAATGAAAAACTGTTTTTT
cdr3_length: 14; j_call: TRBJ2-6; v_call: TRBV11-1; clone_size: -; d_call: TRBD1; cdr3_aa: CASSSTGTGYVLTF; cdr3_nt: TGTGCCAGCAGTTCGACCGGGACAGGGTACGTCCTGACTTTC
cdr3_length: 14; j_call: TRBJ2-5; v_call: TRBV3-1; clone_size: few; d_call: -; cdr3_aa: CASSQDLVSETQYF; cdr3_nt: TGTGCCAGCAGCCAAGATCTTGTGAGTGAGACCCAGTACTTC
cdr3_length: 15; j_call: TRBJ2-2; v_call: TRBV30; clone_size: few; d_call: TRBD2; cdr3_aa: CAWSRGTSGTGELFF; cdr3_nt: TGTGCCTGGAGTCGGGGGACTAGCGGGACAGGGGAGCTGTTTTTT
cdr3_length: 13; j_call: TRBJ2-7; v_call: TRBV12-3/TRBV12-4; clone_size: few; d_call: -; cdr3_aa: CASSPAGVWGQYF; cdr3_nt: TGTGCCAGCAGCCCGGCGGGCGTCTGGGGGCAGTACTTC
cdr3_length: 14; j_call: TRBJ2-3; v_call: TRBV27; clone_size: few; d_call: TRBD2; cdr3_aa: CASGLAAGADTQYF; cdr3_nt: TGTGCCAGCGGACTAGCAGCTGGGGCAGATACGCAGTATTTT
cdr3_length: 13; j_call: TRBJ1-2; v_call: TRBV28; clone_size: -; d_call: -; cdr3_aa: CASLGAPNYGYTF; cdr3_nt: TGTGCCAGTCTAGGGGCACCTAACTATGGCTACACCTTC
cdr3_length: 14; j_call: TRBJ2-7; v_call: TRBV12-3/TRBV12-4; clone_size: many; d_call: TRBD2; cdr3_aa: CASSLTGTIYEQYF; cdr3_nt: TGTGCCAGCAGTTTAACCGGGACTATTTACGAGCAGTACTTC
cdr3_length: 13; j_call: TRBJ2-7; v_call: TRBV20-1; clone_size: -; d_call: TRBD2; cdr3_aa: CSARTSGTREQYF; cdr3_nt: TGCAGTGCTAGGACTAGCGGGACTCGGGAGCAGTACTTC
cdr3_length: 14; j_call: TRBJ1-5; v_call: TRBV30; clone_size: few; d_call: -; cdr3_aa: CAWSVGLTGRPQHF; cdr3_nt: TGTGCCTGGAGTGTAGGGCTCACGGGGCGGCCCCAGCATTTT
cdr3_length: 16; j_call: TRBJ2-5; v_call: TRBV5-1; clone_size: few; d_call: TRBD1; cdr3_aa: CASSSGQGYDGETQYF; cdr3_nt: TGCGCCAGCAGCTCGGGACAGGGTTACGATGGAGAGACCCAGTACTTC
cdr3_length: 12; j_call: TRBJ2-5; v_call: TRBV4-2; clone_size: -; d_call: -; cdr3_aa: CASSQDWETQYF; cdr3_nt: TGTGCCAGCAGCCAAGACTGGGAGACCCAGTACTTC